The clone carrying this TCR beta chain showed up just a few times. This sample stems from a study of response to subunit inactivated influenza vaccine. V gave up 4 bases and J gave up 3 bases; unmatched junction bases: 6. This CDR3 is 14 amino acids long. Germline CDR1 reads SQVTM; CDR2 reads ANQGSEA. TCRdb reanalysed the RT-PCR reads using MiXCR and keeps one entry per CDR3 protein. The data show 500,000 to 550,000 distinct CDR3 sequences, under 25% seen once. This sample also belongs to another study, concerning T cells expressing NK-cell markers. That study reports: Researchers built TCR beta cDNA using 5'RACE template switching with UMIs.

The sequenced sample was CD4+ T cells sorted from PBMCs, obtained roughly 12 days after vaccination. This clonotype originated in a man aged 50-59 years who received an inactivated influenza vaccine. The rearrangement joins TRBV29-1 to TRBJ2-7; 10 bases map to TRBD1. CDR3 region: CSVGETGGGYEQYF. Written as DNA, the CDR3 is TGCAGCGTTGGCGAGACAGGGGGCGGCTACGAGCAGTACTTC.